The 7 T cell receptor beta chains reported below all come from one sample, sequenced in a study of shared clonotypes between healthy human individuals. The repertoire was sequenced with immunoSEQ multiplex PCR; TCRdb's copy has only in-frame clones and lacks some. This table holds 2 million or so clones, over 85% found once. The specimen sequenced was naive CD4+ T cells sorted from blood. Subset in this sample: CD45RA+ positively selected. The receptors were gathered from a man between 18 and 29 years old in good health.

V and J are TRBV4-1 and TRBJ2-5; 12 bases map to TRBD1. Germline trimming cut 4 bases from V and 4 bases from J; bases unmatched to any gene: 4. The CDR3 runs to 15 residues. Germline values: CDR1 MGHRA, CDR2 YSYEKL. DNA of the CDR3: TGCGCCAGCAGCCGAGCGGGACAGGGGGCAGAGACCCAGTACTTC. Translating gives CASSRAGQGAETQYF.

The CDR3 is CASSIESWYGYTF. CDR3 sequence (DNA): TGTGCCAGTAGTATAGAGTCATGGTATGGCTACACCTTC. This chain links TRBV19 with TRBJ1-2, with D unclear. The CDR3 has 13 residues. Trimming took off 0 bases at V and 5 bases at J, with 7 bases between the two ends. Germline loops: CDR1 LNHDA, CDR2 SQIVND (reference sequence).

On this clone itself: Other DNA sequences in the same sample also yield this CDR3. The chain combines TRBV11-2 with TRBJ2-1; D ambiguous. There are 11 residues in the CDR3. From germline, CDR1 is SGHAT and CDR2 FQNNGV. V shed 0 bases and J shed 6 bases, with 0 bases lying between them. For the CDR3, the DNA is TGTGCCAGCAGCTTAGACAATGAGCAGTTCTTC. It encodes CASSLDNEQFF.

The chain uses TRBV9 and TRBJ2-3; D is unclear. Germline V gives CDR1 SGDLS, CDR2 YYNGEE. The CDR3 totals 15 residues. The ends were cut back, 1 base at V and 0 bases at J, with 9 bases in the middle. The chain's CDR3 is CASSVMAASTDTQYF. The CDR3 DNA reads TGTGCCAGCAGCGTAATGGCGGCTAGCACAGATACGCAGTATTTT.

The chain employs TRBV30 and TRBJ1-1, with D hard to call. CDR1 GTSNPN and CDR2 SVGIG come from the germline V gene (reference sequence). The CDR3 runs 13 residues. V dropped 5 bases and J dropped 3 bases, with 13 bases sitting between them. This CDR3 is CAWGETVHTEAFF. In DNA, the CDR3 is TGTGCCTGGGGTGAAACCGTCCACACTGAAGCTTTCTTT.

The rearrangement links TRBV15 to TRBJ1-2; D gene unclear. The CDR3 loop spans 13 amino acids. Germline values: CDR1 LNHNV, CDR2 YYDKDF (reference sequence). Trimming took 0 bases from V and 14 from J, leaving 16 bases between them. This CDR3 is CATSRDRSVEWTF. CDR3 in DNA: TGTGCCACCAGCAGAGACCGATCGGTGGAATGGACCTTC.

As regards this clone: The identical CDR3 is also encoded by other nucleotide sequences in the sample. The J gene is TRBJ2-7, the V gene TRBV18; TRBD2 matches at 10 bases. Germline V gene data show CDR1 as KGHSH and CDR2 as LQKENI. This CDR3 region has 15 residues. The V segment lost 3 bases and the J segment 2 bases; nucleotides outside the gene matches: 4. In nucleotides, the CDR3 is TGTGCCAGCTCACCCCCTAGCGGGGGCGCCTACGAGCAGTACTTC. Amino acid sequence: CASSPPSGGAYEQYF.